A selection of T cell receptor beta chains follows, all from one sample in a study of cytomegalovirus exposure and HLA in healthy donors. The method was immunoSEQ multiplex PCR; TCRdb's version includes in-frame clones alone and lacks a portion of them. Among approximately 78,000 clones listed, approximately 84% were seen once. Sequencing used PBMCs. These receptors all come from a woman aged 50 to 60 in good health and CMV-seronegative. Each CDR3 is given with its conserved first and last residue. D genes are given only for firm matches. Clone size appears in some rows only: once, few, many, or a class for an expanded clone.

TGCGCCAGCAGCTTGCTTTCTGGTCGGGAGACCCAGTACTTC	CASSLLSGRETQYF	once	.	TRBJ2-5	TRBV5-1
TGTGCCAGCAGTTTAGTCGGGGGGAGTATACGTGAAAAACTGTTTTTT	CASSLVGGSIREKLFF	.	.	TRBJ1-4	TRBV28
TGCGCCAGCAGCTTGTTACTGTCTCCGGATGGCTACACCTTC	CASSLLLSPDGYTF	.	.	TRBJ1-2	TRBV5-1
TGCAGCGTTGACTCGACAGGGAGTAGGGAGACCCAGTACTTC	CSVDSTGSRETQYF	.	TRBD1	TRBJ2-5	TRBV29-1
TGTGCCACCCGACCGGAGGGAGGGACAGATACGCAGTATTTT	CATRPEGGTDTQYF	.	TRBD2	TRBJ2-3	TRBV6-5
TGTGCCAGCAGCCCGGACGGTGGACCCGGGGGTACCCAGCCCCAGCATTTT	CASSPDGGPGGTQPQHF	.	.	TRBJ1-5	TRBV7-8
TGCGCCAGCAGCTTAAACCCTAGCGGGAGGGCCTCCTACGAGCAGTACTTC	CASSLNPSGRASYEQYF	.	TRBD2	TRBJ2-7	TRBV5-1
TGTGCCAGCTCACCACCAGGTCTCCGGGGAGAGCAGTTCTTC	CASSPPGLRGEQFF	.	.	TRBJ2-1	TRBV18
TGTGCCAGCAGTTTTGGGTCTCCAGGGAACACTGAAGCTTTCTTT	CASSFGSPGNTEAFF	.	.	TRBJ1-1	TRBV27
TGTGCCATCAGTGAGTCGAGACAGGGGAACACCGGGGAGCTGTTTTTT	CAISESRQGNTGELFF	.	TRBD1	TRBJ2-2	TRBV10-3
TGTGCCAGCAGTTTATGGTACAGGGGCCTTGACACTGAAGCTTTCTTT	CASSLWYRGLDTEAFF	few	TRBD1	TRBJ1-1	TRBV28
TGTGCGAGCAGTTATCAGGAGGGGACTGAAGCTTTCTTT	CASSYQEGTEAFF	.	.	TRBJ1-1	TRBV6-5
TGTGCCAGCAGCCAAACTAGCGGCAGCACAGATACGCAGTATTTT	CASSQTSGSTDTQYF	.	TRBD2	TRBJ2-3	TRBV14
TGTGCCAGCAGCTTAGAAGGTTCGCAGGCCCCTGAAGCTTTCTTT	CASSLEGSQAPEAFF	.	.	TRBJ1-1	TRBV7-8
TGCGCCAGCAGATTAGGGGCCGGGACAGGGTCCTACGAGCAGTACTTC	CASRLGAGTGSYEQYF	.	TRBD1	TRBJ2-7	TRBV5-1
TGTGCCACCGGCTCGGGTGTAACTGGAAACACCATATATTTT	CATGSGVTGNTIYF	.	.	TRBJ1-3	TRBV10-3
TGTGCCATCAGCATAACAGGGGCGACAGATACGCAGTATTTT	CAISITGATDTQYF	.	TRBD1	TRBJ2-3	TRBV10-3
TGTGCCAGCAGTCCTCGTCCTCGGGGGGATAATTCACCCCTCCACTTT	CASSPRPRGDNSPLHF	.	.	TRBJ1-6	TRBV7-6
TGTGCCAGCAGTTACGGGGGACAGGGAGGTCATGGCTACACCTTC	CASSYGGQGGHGYTF	once	TRBD1	TRBJ1-2	TRBV6-5
TGTGCCAGCAGCGAGGAGACAGTTTACAATGAGCAGTTCTTC	CASSEETVYNEQFF	once	.	TRBJ2-1	TRBV5-6
TGCGCCAGCAGCTCCGGACTAGCGGTCGAGCAGTACTTC	CASSSGLAVEQYF	.	TRBD2	TRBJ2-7	TRBV5-1
TGCGCCAGCAGCCGGGATGTTGCAACTAATGAAAAACTGTTTTTT	CASSRDVATNEKLFF	.	.	TRBJ1-4	TRBV5-1
TGTGCCAGCAGCTTAGGAACCCGGACAGGGGACGGCTACACCTTC	CASSLGTRTGDGYTF	.	TRBD1	TRBJ1-2	TRBV11-2
TGCGCCAGCAGCCAAGAGATTGTAGCGGGGCCCTACAATGAGCAGTTCTTC	CASSQEIVAGPYNEQFF	.	TRBD2	TRBJ2-1	TRBV4-3
TGTGCCAGCAGCTTAGATTCCGTTCGAACTCGGGTCCGCGAGCAGTACTTC	CASSLDSVRTRVREQYF	.	.	TRBJ2-7	TRBV7-6
TGTGCCAGCAGCGAGGACAGGGGAGGCACCTACGAGCAGTACTTC	CASSEDRGGTYEQYF	.	TRBD1	TRBJ2-7	TRBV11-2
TGTGCCAGTAGTTCGGAGCGGGGATACACAGATACGCAGTATTTT	CASSSERGYTDTQYF	.	TRBD2	TRBJ2-3	TRBV19
TGTGCCAGCAGCTCCAGGAGGGGACAGGGATCAATCGAGCAGTACTTC	CASSSRRGQGSIEQYF	few	TRBD1	TRBJ2-7	TRBV7-2
TGCAGCGTTGAAGGGGGCCCCGAACCTACCGGGGAGCTGTTTTTT	CSVEGGPEPTGELFF	.	.	TRBJ2-2	TRBV29-1
TGTGCCAGCAGTTCAGACCGACTAGCGGGAGCTAGCGAGCAGTACTTC	CASSSDRLAGASEQYF	.	TRBD2	TRBJ2-7	TRBV28
TGCGCCAGCAGCTTGGAAGGGGGCAAGTACGAGCAGTACTTC	CASSLEGGKYEQYF	.	TRBD1	TRBJ2-7	TRBV5-1
TGTGCCAGCAGTCTGAGCGTCCCAGGGGTCACCGGGGAGCTGTTTTTT	CASSLSVPGVTGELFF	.	.	TRBJ2-2	TRBV27
TGTGCCAGCAGTTTCGGGCGGCAGGGGCGAGCAGATACGCAGTATTTT	CASSFGRQGRADTQYF	few	.	TRBJ2-3	TRBV27
TGTGCCAGCAGCCCCAAAGAGGGCGGGAGGGCCCACGAGCAGTACTTC	CASSPKEGGRAHEQYF	once	TRBD2	TRBJ2-7	TRBV7-8
TGTGCCAGCGCCGGACTAGCGGGAGAAGAAACAGATACGCAGTATTTT	CASAGLAGEETDTQYF	.	TRBD2	TRBJ2-3	TRBV25-1
TGCGCCAGCAGCCCCCGGACAGGCCCTAATGAAAAACTGTTTTTT	CASSPRTGPNEKLFF	.	TRBD1	TRBJ1-4	TRBV4-3
TGTGCCAGCAGCCCTAGGGGCTCCTACAATGAGCAGTTCTTC	CASSPRGSYNEQFF	.	.	TRBJ2-1	TRBV7-6
TGTGCCAGTAGCTATGGACAGGGTGTTAAGCCCCAGCATTTT	CASSYGQGVKPQHF	.	TRBD1	TRBJ1-5	TRBV19
TGTGCCAGCAGTCGGACCCAGGGCTCCTACGAGCAGTACTTC	CASSRTQGSYEQYF	.	.	TRBJ2-7	TRBV28
TGTGCCAGCAGCAGACAAAATCCAAATGAAAAACTGTTTTTT	CASSRQNPNEKLFF	.	.	TRBJ1-4	TRBV6-1
TGCGCCAGCAGCTTGGCGAGAGGGGGCGATGGCTACACCTTC	CASSLARGGDGYTF	.	TRBD1	TRBJ1-2	TRBV5-1
TGCGCCAGCAGCTTGGGGACAGGCCCCCAAGAGACCCAGTACTTC	CASSLGTGPQETQYF	.	TRBD1	TRBJ2-5	TRBV5-1
TGTGCCAGCAGTGAAGGCGCGGGACAGGTAAACATTCAGTACTTC	CASSEGAGQVNIQYF	few	TRBD1	TRBJ2-4	TRBV6-1
TGTGCCAGCAGCCCCGGACAGAACACTGAAGCTTTCTTT	CASSPGQNTEAFF	.	.	TRBJ1-1	TRBV7-6
TGTGCCAGCAGTCCAGGTAGAAACAATGAGCAGTTCTTC	CASSPGRNNEQFF	.	.	TRBJ2-1	TRBV7-6
TGTGCCAGCAGTCTAATAAGGGGGTGGCCTGAGAATGAGCAGTTCTTC	CASSLIRGWPENEQFF	few	.	TRBJ2-1	TRBV6-6
TGCGCCAGCAGCCAGTACAGGGGATCCACTGAAGCTTTCTTT	CASSQYRGSTEAFF	few	TRBD1	TRBJ1-1	TRBV4-1
TGTGCCAGCAGCCAAGTGGCCGGGAGCCCTAGCTCCTACGAGCAGTACTTC	CASSQVAGSPSSYEQYF	once	.	TRBJ2-7	TRBV4-2
TGTGCCAGCAGTGAACGGGACAGGGGTATCTACGAGCAGTACTTC	CASSERDRGIYEQYF	.	TRBD1	TRBJ2-7	TRBV25-1
TGTGCCAGCACTGTGGGGGACAGGGCTAACTATGGCTACACCTTC	CASTVGDRANYGYTF	.	TRBD1	TRBJ1-2	TRBV28
TGCGCCAGCAGCCAAGGGGTGGTTGGGAGAGAGCAGTACTTC	CASSQGVVGREQYF	.	.	TRBJ2-7	TRBV4-1
TGTGCCAGCAGCGCGAGGACAGGGGATCAGCCCCAGCATTTT	CASSARTGDQPQHF	.	TRBD1	TRBJ1-5	TRBV6-1
TGTGCCAGCAGCCCGTCGGAGAGCTCCTACAATGAGCAGTTCTTC	CASSPSESSYNEQFF	few	.	TRBJ2-1	TRBV7-8
TGTGCCAGCAGGGACAGCCTCTCTGGGGCCAACGTCCTGACTTTC	CASRDSLSGANVLTF	few	.	TRBJ2-6	TRBV6-1
TGTGCCAGTAGTGCCCGACAGCGGGGGGTTAACAATGAGCAGTTCTTC	CASSARQRGVNNEQFF	.	TRBD2	TRBJ2-1	TRBV19
TGTGCCAGCAGTTTAGGTACAGGGTACTACGAGCAGTACTTC	CASSLGTGYYEQYF	.	.	TRBJ2-7	TRBV27
TGTGCCAGCAGTTACTCGAAAGGGGGACCAGGGGAAGCTTTCTTT	CASSYSKGGPGEAFF	once	.	TRBJ1-1	TRBV6-6